This is a list of T cell receptor beta chains from one sample in a study of Graves' ophthalmopathy and Graves' hyperthyroidism. TCRdb re-called the multiplex PCR reads through MiXCR, storing one row per CDR3 protein. The data show some 750,000 distinct CDR3 sequences, 35% to 50% seen once. Sequencing was performed on peripheral blood. These receptors originate from an adult man with Graves' ophthalmopathy. CDR3s include the opening cysteine and the closing phenylalanine or tryptophan. D genes are given only for firm matches. Size is stated for part of the rows, as once, few or many counts, or as a class when the clone is expanded.

V	J	D	size	CDR3	DNA
TRBV14	TRBJ1-6	TRBD1	many	CASSQAGGNSPLHF	TGTGCCAGCAGCCAAGCAGGGGGTAATTCACCCCTCCACTTT
TRBV5-1	TRBJ1-1	NA	NA	CASSFSAGGDTEAFF	TGTGCCAGCAGCTTCTCAGCGGGCGGAGATACTGAAGCTTTCTTT
TRBV2	TRBJ1-1	TRBD1	many	CASSGDGTGRPEAFF	TGTGCCAGCAGTGGGGACGGGACAGGGAGACCTGAAGCTTTCTTT
TRBV4-3	TRBJ1-2	TRBD1	NA	CASSQEGQTNYGHTF	TGCGCCAGCAGCCAAGAGGGACAGACCAACTATGGCCACACCTTC
TRBV20-1	TRBJ1-4	NA	NA	CSALAAGSAEKLFF	TGCAGTGCTCTAGCAGCAGGGTCGGCCGAAAAACTGTTTTTT
TRBV2	TRBJ2-7	TRBD1	NA	CASSVGTGTIHEQYF	TGTGCCAGCAGCGTTGGGACAGGGACTATCCACGAGCAGTACTTC
TRBV19	TRBJ1-1	NA	NA	CASSIWVGEQFF	TGTGCCAGTAGTATATGGGTGGGGGAGCAGTTCTTT
TRBV25-1	TRBJ2-2	NA	NA	CVSSSDGNTGELFF	TGTGTCAGCAGCTCGGACGGGAACACCGGGGAGCTGTTTTTT
TRBV10-3	TRBJ2-2	NA	NA	CAISEEDSSNTGELFF	TGTGCCATCAGTGAGGAGGACAGCTCGAACACCGGGGAGCTGTTTTTT
TRBV2	TRBJ1-1	TRBD1	once	CASSWPDRGREISGTEAFF	TGTGCCAGCAGTTGGCCCGACAGGGGGCGGGAAATATCCGGCACTGAAGCTTTCTTT
TRBV7-2	TRBJ2-7	NA	NA	CAGSLGVNYEQYF	TGTGCCGGCAGCTTGGGGGTTAACTACGAGCAGTACTTC
TRBV25-1	TRBJ1-3	TRBD1	NA	CASRLTGEAGNTIYF	TGTGCCAGCAGGCTAACAGGGGAGGCCGGAAACACCATATATTTT
TRBV7-9	TRBJ2-2	TRBD1	NA	CASSRGTGRATGELFF	TGTGCCAGCAGTCGCGGGACAGGTCGCGCCACCGGGGAGCTGTTTTTT
TRBV29-1	TRBJ1-2	NA	NA	CSVGHDYGYTF	TGCAGCGTAGGACACGACTATGGCTACACCTTC
TRBV7-6	TRBJ1-6	NA	NA	CASSFSTRAYNSPLHF	TGTGCCAGCAGCTTTTCGACCAGGGCCTATAATTCACCCCTCCACTTT
TRBV7-6	TRBJ2-3	TRBD2	NA	CASSARTSGGTDTQYF	TGTGCCAGCAGCGCTAGGACTAGCGGAGGCACAGATACGCAGTATTTT
TRBV20-1	TRBJ2-2	TRBD2	once	CSARPGTKNTGELFF	TGCAGTGCTAGACCCGGGACTAAGAACACCGGGGAGCTGTTTTTT
TRBV25-1	TRBJ2-2	NA	once	CASSLSGLGPAKSGELFF	TGTGCCAGCAGTTTATCTGGTCTCGGACCAGCGAAGTCCGGGGAGCTGTTTTTT
TRBV25-1	TRBJ1-2	TRBD1	NA	CASISQGARDGYTF	TGTGCCAGCATCTCACAGGGGGCGCGCGATGGCTACACCTTC
TRBV7-9	TRBJ2-5	NA	NA	CASSSAGMETQYF	TGTGCCAGCAGCTCAGCTGGGATGGAGACCCAGTACTTC
TRBV9	TRBJ2-5	TRBD1	NA	CASRAGTGDQETQYF	TGTGCCAGCAGAGCCGGGACAGGGGATCAAGAGACCCAGTACTTC
TRBV25-1	TRBJ1-1	NA	few	CASSQATENTEAFF	TGTGCCAGCAGCCAAGCAACTGAGAACACTGAAGCTTTCTTT
TRBV19	TRBJ2-7	TRBD1	NA	CASSFRQGKYEQYF	TGTGCCAGTAGTTTCCGACAGGGCAAGTACGAGCAGTACTTC
TRBV2	TRBJ1-6	NA	many	CASRPGRVNSPLHF	TGTGCCAGCAGGCCGGGGCGCGTTAATTCACCCCTCCACTTT
TRBV13	TRBJ1-1	NA	NA	CASSLGGGGTVTEAFF	TGTGCCAGCAGCTTAGGCGGCGGAGGGACGGTCACTGAAGCTTTCTTT
TRBV2	TRBJ2-5	NA	NA	CASSFPNTDSKQYF	TGTGCCAGCAGTTTTCCCAATACCGACTCCAAGCAGTACTTC
TRBV2	TRBJ1-2	NA	many	CASILNYGYTF	TGTGCCAGCATCCTTAACTATGGCTACACCTTC